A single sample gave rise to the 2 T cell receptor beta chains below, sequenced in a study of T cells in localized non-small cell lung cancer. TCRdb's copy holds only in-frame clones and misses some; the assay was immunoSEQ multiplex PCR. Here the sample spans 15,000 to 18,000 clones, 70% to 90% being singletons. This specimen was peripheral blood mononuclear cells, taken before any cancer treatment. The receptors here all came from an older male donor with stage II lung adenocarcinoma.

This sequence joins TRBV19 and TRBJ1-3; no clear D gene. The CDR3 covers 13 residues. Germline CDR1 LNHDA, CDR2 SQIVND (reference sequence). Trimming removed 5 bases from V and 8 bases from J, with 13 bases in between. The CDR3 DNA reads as TGTGCCAGTAGTGCCGGACGTCTGGACACCATATATTTT. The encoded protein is CASSAGRLDTIYF.

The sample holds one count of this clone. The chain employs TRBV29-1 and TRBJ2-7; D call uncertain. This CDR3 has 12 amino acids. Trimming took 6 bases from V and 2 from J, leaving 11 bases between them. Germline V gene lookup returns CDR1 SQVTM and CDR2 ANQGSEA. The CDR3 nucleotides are TGCAGCGTCCGCCTTGTGACCTACGAGCAGTACTTC. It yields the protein CSVRLVTYEQYF.